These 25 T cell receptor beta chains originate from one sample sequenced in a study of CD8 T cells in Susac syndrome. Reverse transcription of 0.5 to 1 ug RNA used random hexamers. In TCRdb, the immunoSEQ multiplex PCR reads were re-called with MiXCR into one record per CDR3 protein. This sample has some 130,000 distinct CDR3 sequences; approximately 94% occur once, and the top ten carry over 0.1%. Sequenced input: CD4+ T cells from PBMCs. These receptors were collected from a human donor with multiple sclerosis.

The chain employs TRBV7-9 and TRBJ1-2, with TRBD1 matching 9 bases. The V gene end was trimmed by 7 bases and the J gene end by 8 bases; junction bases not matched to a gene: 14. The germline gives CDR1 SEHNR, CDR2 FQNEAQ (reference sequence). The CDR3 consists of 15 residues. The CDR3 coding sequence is TGTGCCAGCACTAAGGGACAGGGCTTCCTCTTCGGCTACACCTTC. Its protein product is CASTKGQGFLFGYTF. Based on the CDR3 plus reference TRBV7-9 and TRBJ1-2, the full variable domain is DTGVSQNPRHKITKRGQNVTFRCDPISEHNRLYWYRQTLGQGPEFLTYFQNEAQLEKSRLLSDRFSAERPKGSFSTLEIQRTEQGDSAMYLCASTKGQGFLFGYTFGSGTRLTVV.

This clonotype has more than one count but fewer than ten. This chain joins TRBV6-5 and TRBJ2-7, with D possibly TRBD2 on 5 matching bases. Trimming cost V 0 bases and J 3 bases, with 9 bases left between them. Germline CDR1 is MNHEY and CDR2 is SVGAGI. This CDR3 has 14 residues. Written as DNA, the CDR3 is TGTGCCAGCAGTTACTCGATAGGAGGCTACGAGCAGTACTTC. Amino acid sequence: CASSYSIGGYEQYF.

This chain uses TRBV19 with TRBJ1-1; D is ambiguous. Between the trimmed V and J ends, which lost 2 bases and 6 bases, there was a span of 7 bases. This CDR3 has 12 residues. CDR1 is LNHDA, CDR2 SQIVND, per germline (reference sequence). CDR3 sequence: CASSIWGSEAFF. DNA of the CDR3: TGTGCCAGTAGTATATGGGGATCTGAAGCTTTCTTT.

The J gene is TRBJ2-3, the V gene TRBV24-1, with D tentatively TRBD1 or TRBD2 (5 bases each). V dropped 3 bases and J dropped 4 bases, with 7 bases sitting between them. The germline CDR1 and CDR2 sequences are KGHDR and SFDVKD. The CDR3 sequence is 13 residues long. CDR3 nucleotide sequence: TGTGCCACCAGTGATGGGACCGCAGATACGCAGTATTTT. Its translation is CATSDGTADTQYF.

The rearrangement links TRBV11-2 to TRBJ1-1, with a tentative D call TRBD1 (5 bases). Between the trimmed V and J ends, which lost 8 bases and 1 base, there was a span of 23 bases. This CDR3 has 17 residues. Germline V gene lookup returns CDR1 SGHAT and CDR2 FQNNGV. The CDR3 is CASVSVRLWGANTEAFF. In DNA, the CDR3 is TGTGCCAGCGTTTCAGTCCGACTGTGGGGCGCGAACACTGAAGCTTTCTTT. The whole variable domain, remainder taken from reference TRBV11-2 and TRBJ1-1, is EAGVAQSPRYKIIEKRQSVAFWCNPISGHATLYWYQQILGQGPKLLIQFQNNGVVDDSQLPKDRFSAERLKGVDSTLKIQPAKLEDSAVYLCASVSVRLWGANTEAFFGQGTRLTVV.

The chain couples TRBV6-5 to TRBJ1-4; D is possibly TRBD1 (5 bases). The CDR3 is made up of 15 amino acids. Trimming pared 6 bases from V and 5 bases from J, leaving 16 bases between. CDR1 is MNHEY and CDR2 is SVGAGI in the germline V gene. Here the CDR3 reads CASRNHGAFNEKLFF. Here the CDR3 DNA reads TGTGCCAGCAGGAACCACGGGGCCTTCAATGAAAAACTGTTTTTT.

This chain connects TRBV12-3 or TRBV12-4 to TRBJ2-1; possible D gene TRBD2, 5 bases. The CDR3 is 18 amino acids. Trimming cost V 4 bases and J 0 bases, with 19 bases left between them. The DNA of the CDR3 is TGTGCCAGCAGTTACCCATCGGTGAGCGGTGGCTCCTACAATGAGCAGTTCTTC. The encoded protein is CASSYPSVSGGSYNEQFF.

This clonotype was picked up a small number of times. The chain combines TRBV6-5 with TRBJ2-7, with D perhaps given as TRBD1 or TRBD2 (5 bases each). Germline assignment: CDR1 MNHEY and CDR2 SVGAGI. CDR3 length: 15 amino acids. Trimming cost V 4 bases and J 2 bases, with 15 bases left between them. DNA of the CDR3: TGTGCCAGCAGTTCCCGGGACCGAGGTACCTACGAGCAGTACTTC. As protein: CASSSRDRGTYEQYF.

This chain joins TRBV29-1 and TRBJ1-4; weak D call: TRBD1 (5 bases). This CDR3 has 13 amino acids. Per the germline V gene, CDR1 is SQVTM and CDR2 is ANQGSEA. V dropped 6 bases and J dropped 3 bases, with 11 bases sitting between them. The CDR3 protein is CSVGTNANEKLFF. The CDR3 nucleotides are TGCAGCGTCGGGACGAATGCTAATGAAAAACTGTTTTTT.

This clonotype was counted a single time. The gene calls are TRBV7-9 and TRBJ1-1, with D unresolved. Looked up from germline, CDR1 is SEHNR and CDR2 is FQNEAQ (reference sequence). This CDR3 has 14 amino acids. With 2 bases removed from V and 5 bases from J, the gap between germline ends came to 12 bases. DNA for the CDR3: TGTGCCAGCAGCTTAACGGACCGACGGACTGAAGCTTTCTTT. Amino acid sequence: CASSLTDRRTEAFF.

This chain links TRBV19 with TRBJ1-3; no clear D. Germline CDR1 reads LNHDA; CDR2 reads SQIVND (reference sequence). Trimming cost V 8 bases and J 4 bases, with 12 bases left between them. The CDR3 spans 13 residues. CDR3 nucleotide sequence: TGTGCCAGTGGATCTTCGGGGGGAAACACCATATATTTT. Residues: CASGSSGGNTIYF.

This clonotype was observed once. This CDR3 is CAWTSTGAPGNTIYF. In DNA form, the CDR3 reads TGTGCCTGGACCTCGACAGGGGCTCCCGGAAACACCATATATTTT. The V and J genes are TRBV30 and TRBJ1-3; 8 bases align to TRBD1. Germline-derived CDR1 and CDR2 are GTSNPN and SVGIG (reference sequence). The CDR3 covers 15 residues. The J segment lost 4 bases and the V segment lost 4 bases, leaving 9 bases of the junction unmatched.

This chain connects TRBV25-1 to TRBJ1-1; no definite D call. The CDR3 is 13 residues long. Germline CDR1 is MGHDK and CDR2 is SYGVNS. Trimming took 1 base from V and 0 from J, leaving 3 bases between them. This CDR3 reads CASSEWMNTEAFF. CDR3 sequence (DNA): TGTGCCAGCAGTGAATGGATGAACACTGAAGCTTTCTTT. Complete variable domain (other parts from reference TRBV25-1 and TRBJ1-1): EADIYQTPRYLVIGTGKKITLECSQTMGHDKMYWYQQDPGMELHLIHYSYGVNSTEKGDLSSESTVSRIRTEHFPLTLESARPSHTSQYLCASSEWMNTEAFFGQGTRLTVV.

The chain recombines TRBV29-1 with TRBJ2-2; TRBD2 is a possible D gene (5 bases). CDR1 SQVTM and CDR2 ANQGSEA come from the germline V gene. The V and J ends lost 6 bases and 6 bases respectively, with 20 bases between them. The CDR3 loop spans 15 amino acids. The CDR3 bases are TGCAGCGTCACTGGCGGGCCCGGGGAACCCGGGGAGCTGTTTTTT. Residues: CSVTGGPGEPGELFF.

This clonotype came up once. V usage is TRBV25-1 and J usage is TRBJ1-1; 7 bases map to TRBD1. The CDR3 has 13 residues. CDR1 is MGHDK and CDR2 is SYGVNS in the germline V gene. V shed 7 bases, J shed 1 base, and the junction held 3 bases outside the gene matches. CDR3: CASINRGNTEAFF. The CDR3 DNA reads TGTGCCAGCATAAACAGGGGGAACACTGAAGCTTTCTTT.

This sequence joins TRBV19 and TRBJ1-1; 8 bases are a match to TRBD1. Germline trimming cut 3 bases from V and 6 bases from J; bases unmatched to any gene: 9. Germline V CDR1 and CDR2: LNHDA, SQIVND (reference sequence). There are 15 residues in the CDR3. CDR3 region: CASSMGTGARAEAFF. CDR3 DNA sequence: TGTGCCAGTAGTATGGGGACAGGCGCGAGGGCTGAAGCTTTCTTT.

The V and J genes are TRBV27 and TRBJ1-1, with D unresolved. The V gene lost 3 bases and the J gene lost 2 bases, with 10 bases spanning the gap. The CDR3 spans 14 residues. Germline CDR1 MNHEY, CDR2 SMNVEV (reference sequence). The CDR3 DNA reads TGTGCCAGCAGTTTCAGAACACACAACACTGAAGCTTTCTTT. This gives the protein CASSFRTHNTEAFF.

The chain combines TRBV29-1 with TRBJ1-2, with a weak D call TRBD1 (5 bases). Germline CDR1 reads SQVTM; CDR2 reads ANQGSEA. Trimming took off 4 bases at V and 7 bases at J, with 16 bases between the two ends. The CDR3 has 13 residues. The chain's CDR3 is CSVAPAGRGGYTF. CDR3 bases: TGCAGCGTTGCACCGGCAGGGCGGGGTGGCTACACCTTC.

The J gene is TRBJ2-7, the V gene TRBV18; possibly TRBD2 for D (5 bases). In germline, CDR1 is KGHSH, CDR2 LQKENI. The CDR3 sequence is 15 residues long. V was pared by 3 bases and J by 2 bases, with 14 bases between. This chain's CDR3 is CASSPGSRSAYEQYF. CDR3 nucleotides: TGTGCCAGCTCACCTGGGAGTCGTAGCGCCTACGAGCAGTACTTC.

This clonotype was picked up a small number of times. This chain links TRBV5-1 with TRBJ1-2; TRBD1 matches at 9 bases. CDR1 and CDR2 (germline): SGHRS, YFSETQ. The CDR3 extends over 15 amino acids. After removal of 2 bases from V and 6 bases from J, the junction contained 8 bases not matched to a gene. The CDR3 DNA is TGCGCCAGCAGCTTTCTAGGGACAGGGACGGATGGCTACACCTTC. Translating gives CASSFLGTGTDGYTF.

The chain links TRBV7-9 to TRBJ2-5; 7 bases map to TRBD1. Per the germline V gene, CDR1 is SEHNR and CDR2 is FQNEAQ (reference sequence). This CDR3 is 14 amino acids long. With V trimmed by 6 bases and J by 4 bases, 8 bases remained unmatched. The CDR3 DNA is TGTGCCAGCAGACCGACAGGGCAGGGAGAGACCCAGTACTTC. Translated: CASRPTGQGETQYF.

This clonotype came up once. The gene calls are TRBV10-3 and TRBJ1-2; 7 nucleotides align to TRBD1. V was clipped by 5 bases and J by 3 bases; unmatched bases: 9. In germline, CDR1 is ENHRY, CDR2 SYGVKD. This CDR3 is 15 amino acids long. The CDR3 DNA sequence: TGTGCCATCAGTCCCCTTGACAGGGTCGACTATGGCTACACCTTC. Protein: CAISPLDRVDYGYTF.

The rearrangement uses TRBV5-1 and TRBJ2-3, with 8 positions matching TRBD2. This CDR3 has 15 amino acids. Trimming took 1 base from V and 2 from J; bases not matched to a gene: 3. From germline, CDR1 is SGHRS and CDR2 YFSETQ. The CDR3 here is CASSLTSGFTDTQYF. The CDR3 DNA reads TGCGCCAGCAGCTTGACTAGCGGCTTCACAGATACGCAGTATTTT. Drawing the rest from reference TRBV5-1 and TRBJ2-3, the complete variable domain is KAGVTQTPRYLIKTRGQQVTLSCSPISGHRSVSWYQQTPGQGLQFLFEYFSETQRNKGNFPGRFSGRQFSNSRSEMNVSTLELGDSALYLCASSLTSGFTDTQYFGPGTRLTVL.

Here the CDR3 DNA reads TGCAGCGTTAGTGGGTATAGCAATCAGCCCCAGCATTTT. Amino acids: CSVSGYSNQPQHF. The gene calls are TRBV29-1 and TRBJ1-5; D gene uncertain. Germline CDR1 SQVTM, CDR2 ANQGSEA. The CDR3 contains 13 residues. Trimming removed 5 bases from V and 0 bases from J, with 8 bases in between. The variable domain in full, with the rest retrieved from reference TRBV29-1 and TRBJ1-5, is SAVISQKPSRDICQRGTSLTIQCQVDSQVTMMFWYRQQPGQSLTLIATANQGSEATYESGFVIDKFPISRPNLTFSTLTVSNMSPEDSSIYLCSVSGYSNQPQHFGDGTRLSIL.

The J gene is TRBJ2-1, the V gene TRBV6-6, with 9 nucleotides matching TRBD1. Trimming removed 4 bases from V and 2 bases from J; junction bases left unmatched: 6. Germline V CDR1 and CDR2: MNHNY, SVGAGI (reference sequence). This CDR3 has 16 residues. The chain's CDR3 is CASSSLTGGAYNEQFF. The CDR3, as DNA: TGTGCCAGCAGTTCGTTGACAGGGGGGGCCTACAATGAGCAGTTCTTC.